The rows below give T cell receptor beta chains drawn from one sample of a study of response to subunit inactivated influenza vaccine. Via MiXCR, TCRdb re-called the RT-PCR reads, giving one row per CDR3 protein. Of roughly 500,000 distinct CDR3 sequences in the sample, around 25% were seen once. Sequencing used CD4+ T cells sorted from PBMCs, obtained 5 days after vaccination. These receptors all stem from a man aged 45-65 years who received an inactivated influenza vaccine. CDR3s include the opening cysteine and the closing phenylalanine or tryptophan. The D gene is left open where the match is weak. Not every row has a clone size; where given, it reads once, few, many or a size class.

cdr3_length,v_call,clone_size,d_call,j_call,cdr3_nt,cdr3_aa
16,TRBV7-2,once,NA,TRBJ1-1,TGTGCCAGCAGCTTAGCGATTGGGATCGGGAACACTGAAGCTTTCTTT,CASSLAIGIGNTEAFF
16,TRBV5-1,NA,NA,TRBJ1-4,TGCGCCAGCAGCCAGATGGGGGCCCCAACTAATGAAAAACTGTTTTTT,CASSQMGAPTNEKLFF
16,TRBV7-9,NA,NA,TRBJ2-5,TGTGCCAGCAGTTTTAGACCCCTTAGGGATGGGGAGACCCAGTACTTC,CASSFRPLRDGETQYF
15,TRBV12-3/TRBV12-4,few,TRBD2,TRBJ2-5,TGTGCCAGCAGTACCCTAAAGCGGGGCCAAGAGACCCAGTACTTC,CASSTLKRGQETQYF
13,TRBV20-1,few,NA,TRBJ1-6,TGCAGTGCTGCTCCGAGGGACAATTCACCCCTCCACTTT,CSAAPRDNSPLHF
12,TRBV28,NA,NA,TRBJ2-5,TGTGCCACCCTTTCGGACCAAGAGACCCAGTACTTC,CATLSDQETQYF
16,TRBV25-1,few,TRBD1,TRBJ2-7,TGTGCCAGCAGTAGCCTCCCGGGACAGGGGAACTACGAGCAGTACTTC,CASSSLPGQGNYEQYF
14,TRBV12-3/TRBV12-4,few,NA,TRBJ1-5,TGTGCCAGCAGTTTAGGAATCTTAAATCAGCCCCAGCATTTT,CASSLGILNQPQHF
19,TRBV6-1,NA,NA,TRBJ2-7,TGTGCCAGCAGTCCAGGACGTGGAGGGGGTGGGACTCGACCCTACGAGCAGTACTTC,CASSPGRGGGGTRPYEQYF
16,TRBV29-1,few,TRBD1,TRBJ2-3,TGCAGCGTTGAACCCCCTCCGGGACAGGGGACAGATACGCAGTATTTT,CSVEPPPGQGTDTQYF
14,TRBV5-5,few,NA,TRBJ2-7,TGTGCCAGCAGCGACGGGCCTACGGGATACGAGCAGTACTTC,CASSDGPTGYEQYF
14,TRBV20-1,NA,TRBD1,TRBJ2-5,TGCAGTGCTAGAGGGACAGGGCACCAAGAGACCCAGTACTTC,CSARGTGHQETQYF
15,TRBV7-2,NA,TRBD1,TRBJ1-6,TGTGCCAGCAGCCAACAGGGGGCTAGTAATTCACCCCTCCACTTT,CASSQQGASNSPLHF
19,TRBV2,NA,TRBD1,TRBJ2-6,TGTGCCAGCAGATATTCCGGGACAGCCCTTAGCTCTGGGGCCAACGTCCTGACTTTC,CASRYSGTALSSGANVLTF
14,TRBV6-2/TRBV6-3,NA,TRBD2,TRBJ2-1,TGTGCCAGCAGTTACCCTAGCGGGAGGAATGAGCAGTTCTTC,CASSYPSGRNEQFF
15,TRBV4-1,few,NA,TRBJ2-7,TGCGCCAGCAGCCTCCAAATTCGGGGACAATACGAGCAGTACTTC,CASSLQIRGQYEQYF
17,TRBV2,NA,TRBD1,TRBJ2-1,TGTGCCAGCAGTGACGGGACAGGGCCTTTCCCCTACAATGAGCAGTTCTTC,CASSDGTGPFPYNEQFF
13,TRBV12-3/TRBV12-4,many,NA,TRBJ2-7,TGTGCCAGCAGTTTAGTTCAGCGTAGCGAGCAGTACTTC,CASSLVQRSEQYF
15,TRBV4-1,few,NA,TRBJ1-2,TGCGCCAGCAGCCAGCAAACCGGGACAACGTATGGCTACACCTTC,CASSQQTGTTYGYTF
14,TRBV3-1,few,NA,TRBJ2-1,TGTGCCAGCAGAAGTTCGACAAAAAACAATGAGCAGTTCTTC,CASRSSTKNNEQFF
17,TRBV7-7,NA,TRBD2,TRBJ2-1,TGTGCTAGCAGCGCTGGGACTAGCGGGACATCCTACAATGAGCAGTTCTTC,CASSAGTSGTSYNEQFF
15,TRBV3-1,few,NA,TRBJ2-3,TGTGCCAGCAGCCAAGTGGGGACGGATCCGGATACGCAGTATTTT,CASSQVGTDPDTQYF
15,TRBV2,NA,TRBD2,TRBJ2-1,TGTGCCAGCAGTGAAGGAGGGACTAGTATCAATGAGCAGTTCTTC,CASSEGGTSINEQFF
16,TRBV20-1,NA,NA,TRBJ1-5,TGCAGTGCTAGAGATCACCGAGGTTATAGCAATCAGCCCCAGCATTTT,CSARDHRGYSNQPQHF